The rows below give T cell receptor beta chains drawn from one sample of a study of blood T cells in healthy people across ages. TCRdb called the 5' RACE reads again in MiXCR, with one record for every CDR3 protein. The sample includes 760,000 or so distinct CDR3 sequences, around a quarter of them seen just once. These same records also appear under a second study, on T cells of mothers and their children.

Sequenced input: blood. These receptors were taken from a boy younger than 18 in good health. The CDR3 runs from the conserved cysteine through the conserved F or W. D genes are given only for firm matches. Clone size appears in some rows only: once, few, many, or a class for an expanded clone.

size	V	D	J	DNA	CDR3
few	TRBV6-5	TRBD1	TRBJ1-2	TGTGCCAGCAGCCCCGACAGGGGCTATCATAACTATGGCTACACCTTC	CASSPDRGYHNYGYTF
NA	TRBV20-1	TRBD2	TRBJ2-7	TGCAGTGCTAGAGGCGTTACTAGCGGGAGTTACGAGCAGTACTTC	CSARGVTSGSYEQYF
few	TRBV5-1	NA	TRBJ2-7	TGCGCCAGCAGCTTGCAAGGTACCGACGAGCAGTACTTC	CASSLQGTDEQYF
few	TRBV5-1	NA	TRBJ2-5	TGCGCCAGCAGCTTCGGGAACACACAAGAGACCCAGTACTTC	CASSFGNTQETQYF
NA	TRBV7-2	TRBD2	TRBJ2-7	TGTGCCAGCAGCTTATTAACTAGCGCTTACTACGAGCAGTACTTC	CASSLLTSAYYEQYF
NA	TRBV7-9	NA	TRBJ1-1	TGTGCCAGCAGCTCACCGACTGGTGAAGCTTTCTTT	CASSSPTGEAFF
few	TRBV7-3	TRBD2	TRBJ2-5	TGTGCCAGCAGCTTCCAAGCGGGAGCGGAAGAGACCCAGTACTTC	CASSFQAGAEETQYF
few	TRBV7-2	TRBD1	TRBJ2-5	TGTGCCAGCAGCCTACAGGGGATTAAGGAGACCCAGTACTTC	CASSLQGIKETQYF
few	TRBV13	NA	TRBJ2-5	TGTGCCAGCAGCTTTTCCCAGGAACAAGAGACCCAGTACTTC	CASSFSQEQETQYF
few	TRBV7-8	NA	TRBJ2-7	TGTGCCAGCAGCTTAGGACTGAGCCTAGGCGACGGATACGAGCAGTACTTC	CASSLGLSLGDGYEQYF
NA	TRBV7-2	TRBD1	TRBJ2-6	TGTGCCAGCAGTCGACAGGGGCTAGCGGGGGCCAACGTCCTGACTTTC	CASSRQGLAGANVLTF
NA	TRBV15	TRBD2	TRBJ2-7	TGTGCCACCAGCAGAGGTCAGATAGCGGGAGGGATTTACGAGCAGTACTTC	CATSRGQIAGGIYEQYF